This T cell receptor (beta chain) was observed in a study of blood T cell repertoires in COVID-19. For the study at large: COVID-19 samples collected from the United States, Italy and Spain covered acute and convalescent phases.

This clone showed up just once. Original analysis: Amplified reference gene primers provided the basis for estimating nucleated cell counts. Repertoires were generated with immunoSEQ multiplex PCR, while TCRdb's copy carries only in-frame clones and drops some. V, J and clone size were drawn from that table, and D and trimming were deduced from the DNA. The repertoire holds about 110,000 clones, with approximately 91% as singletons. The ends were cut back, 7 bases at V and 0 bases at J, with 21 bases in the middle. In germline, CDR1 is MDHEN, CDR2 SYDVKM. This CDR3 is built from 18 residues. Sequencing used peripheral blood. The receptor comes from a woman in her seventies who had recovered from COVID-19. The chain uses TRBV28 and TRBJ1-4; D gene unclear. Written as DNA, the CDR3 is TGTGCCAGCATCCCGTTCGAGGGAAGACTTGCAACTAATGAAAAACTGTTTTTT. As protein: CASIPFEGRLATNEKLFF.